These 30 T cell receptor beta chains originate from one sample sequenced in a study of blood T cell repertoires in COVID-19. Using immunoSEQ multiplex PCR, the repertoire was profiled, and TCRdb retains in-frame clones only, with some absent. The data hold around 59,000 clones, with 85% to 90% observed a single time. Sample: peripheral blood. All receptors derive from a man aged 60 to 69 with acute or convalescent COVID-19.

V gene TRBV7-5 combines with J gene TRBJ2-4; TRBD1, the table's D call, was not compared with the DNA. TRBV7-5 is noted as a pseudogene. There are 16 residues in the CDR3. CDR3 region: CARSPGQGGQENIQYF. The CDR3, as DNA: TGTGCCAGAAGCCCGGGACAGGGAGGGCAGGAAAACATTCAGTACTTC.

V is TRBV14 and J is TRBJ2-5, with D uncertain. The CDR3 loop spans 12 amino acids. Germline CDR1 and CDR2: SGHDN and FVKESK. Trimming left V 0 bases short and J 3 bases short, with 2 bases between. The CDR3 DNA follows: TGTGCCAGCAGCCAAGATAAAGAGACCCAGTACTTC. Protein: CASSQDKETQYF. Drawing the rest from reference TRBV14 and TRBJ2-5, the complete variable domain is EAGVTQFPSHSVIEKGQTVTLRCDPISGHDNLYWYRRVMGKEIKFLLHFVKESKQDESGMPNNRFLAERTGGTYSTLKVQPAELEDSGVYFCASSQDKETQYFGPGTRLLVL.

The chain joins TRBV28 to TRBJ1-1; D perhaps matches TRBD1 (6 bases). Trimming took 8 bases from V and 1 from J, leaving 17 bases between them. Germline V gene sequence: CDR1 MDHEN, CDR2 SYDVKM. The CDR3 sequence is 15 residues long. The CDR3, as DNA: TGTGCCAGCGCTCGAGGGACATGGGGGAACACTGAAGCTTTCTTT. Protein product: CASARGTWGNTEAFF.

The CDR3 nucleotides read TGTGCCAGCAGCCAAAGACAGGGGACGGATGGCTACACCTTC. Translation: CASSQRQGTDGYTF. The genes are TRBV7-2 and TRBJ1-2, with 8 nucleotides matching TRBD1. CDR3 size: 14 residues. V trimming: 5 bases; J trimming: 6 bases; junction bases outside the gene matches: 8. In germline, CDR1 is SGHTA, CDR2 FQGNSA.

The genes are TRBV19 and TRBJ1-4; perhaps TRBD1 as D (5 bases). Germline V gene lookup returns CDR1 LNHDA and CDR2 SQIVND (reference sequence). The V end lost 5 bases, the J end lost 2 bases, and 12 bases lay between the germline ends. The CDR3 length is 15 residues. CDR3 sequence: CASSLAGTTNEKLFF. The CDR3 region has the DNA TGTGCCAGTAGTCTCGCCGGGACTACTAATGAAAAACTGTTTTTT.

V and J are TRBV5-1 and TRBJ1-2, with 7 bases that match TRBD1. The CDR3 contains 13 residues. Germline CDR1 SGHRS, CDR2 YFSETQ. V dropped 0 bases and J dropped 5; count of bases not matched to a gene: 1. The CDR3 loop reads CASSLEQGYGYTF. The DNA for the CDR3 is TGCGCCAGCAGCTTGGAACAGGGGTATGGCTACACCTTC.

In nucleotides, the CDR3 is TGTGCCAGCAGCCAAGGGGCGGAGGGGGATACGCAGTATTTT. Protein: CASSQGAEGDTQYF. The chain recombines TRBV7-3 with TRBJ2-3; possible D gene TRBD2, 6 bases. V lost 5 bases and J lost 6, with 15 bases in between. Germline lookup yields CDR1 SGHTA and CDR2 FQGTGA. The CDR3 spans 14 residues.

The chain has TRBV5-8 and TRBJ2-7, with TRBD1 identical over 12 bases. Germline V CDR1 and CDR2: SGHTS, YDEGEE. V lost 2 bases and J lost 4; bases outside the gene matches: 4. This CDR3 contains 15 residues. The CDR3: CASSFRGQGAYEQYF. The CDR3 region has the DNA TGTGCCAGCAGCTTCCGGGGACAGGGGGCTTACGAGCAGTACTTC. The whole variable domain, remainder taken from reference TRBV5-8 and TRBJ2-7, is EAGVTQSPTHLIKTRGQQATLRCSPISGHTSVYWYQQALGLGLQFLLWYDEGEERNRGNFPPRFSGRQFPNYSSELNVNALELEDSALYLCASSFRGQGAYEQYFGPGTRLTVT.

This sequence joins TRBV19 and TRBJ1-5, with D possibly matching TRBD1 (6 bases). Germline loops: CDR1 LNHDA, CDR2 SQIVND (reference sequence). Trimming stripped 7 bases from V and 1 base from J, with 8 bases between. This CDR3 has 13 residues. CDR3 residues: CASTGTSNQPQHF. CDR3 coding DNA: TGTGCCAGTACCGGGACAAGCAATCAGCCCCAGCATTTT.

V and J are TRBV10-3 and TRBJ2-2, with TRBD2 identical over 9 bases. Germline CDR1 reads ENHRY; CDR2 reads SYGVKD. V lost 4 bases and J lost 7; bases outside the gene matches: 4. The CDR3 length is 14 residues. The CDR3 coding sequence is TGTGCCATCAGTGCTAGCGGGATGATCGGGGAGCTGTTTTTT. Translated, it gives CAISASGMIGELFF.

This chain uses TRBV7-3 with TRBJ2-1, with 10 bases lining up with TRBD2. CDR3 length: 16 amino acids. Germline V CDR1 and CDR2: SGHTA, FQGTGA. J lost 10 bases, V lost 1 base, and 10 bases had no gene match. In DNA form, the CDR3 reads TGTGCCAGCAGCTTAAACCGGCTAGCGGGAGTAAACGAGCAGTTCTTC. Protein sequence: CASSLNRLAGVNEQFF.

The J gene is TRBJ1-3, the V gene TRBV30; D is perhaps TRBD1 (6 bases). Germline V gene data show CDR1 as GTSNPN and CDR2 as SVGIG (reference sequence). The CDR3 runs to 13 residues. Trimming removed 3 bases from V and 8 bases from J, with 14 bases in between. The CDR3 DNA reads as TGTGCCTGGAGCCTACAGGGACCTGACACCATATATTTT. This gives the protein CAWSLQGPDTIYF.

V usage is TRBV28 and J usage is TRBJ1-5; no clear D gene. The length of the CDR3 is 15 residues. Germline V gene data show CDR1 as MDHEN and CDR2 as SYDVKM. V gave up 5 bases and J gave up 0 bases, with 11 bases separating them. The CDR3 DNA reads TGTGCCAGCAGTCGGAGGGCAGATAGCAATCAGCCCCAGCATTTT. Protein sequence: CASSRRADSNQPQHF.

The chain recombines TRBV5-1 with TRBJ2-5; D is undetermined. The CDR3 is 12 residues long. V gave up 1 base and J gave up 5 bases, with 6 bases separating them. Germline values: CDR1 SGHRS, CDR2 YFSETQ. DNA of the CDR3: TGCGCCAGCAGCTTGAGCGCGGAGACCCAGTACTTC. Protein product: CASSLSAETQYF.

The chain's CDR3 is CASSYPDGSGRGDNEQFF. In DNA, the CDR3 is TGTGCCAGCAGTTACCCGGACGGCAGCGGGAGAGGGGACAATGAGCAGTTCTTC. The rearrangement links TRBV6-2 or TRBV6-3 to TRBJ2-1; 8 nucleotides align to TRBD2. The CDR3 covers 18 residues. V was clipped by 2 bases and J by 5 bases; unmatched bases: 14. Germline assignment: CDR1 MNHEY and CDR2 SVGEGT.

The chain is built from TRBV28 and TRBJ1-5, with 7 positions matching TRBD1. J gave up 11 bases and V 5 bases, and 15 bases lay outside the gene matches. The CDR3 runs 15 residues. Germline V lookup: CDR1 MDHEN, CDR2 SYDVKM. The CDR3 protein is CASSPRTGALPAQHF. The CDR3 coding sequence is TGTGCCAGCAGTCCCAGGACAGGCGCGTTGCCGGCCCAGCATTTT.

The rearrangement joins TRBV28 to TRBJ1-5, with a possible D match to TRBD1 (6 bases). Germline V gene lookup returns CDR1 MDHEN and CDR2 SYDVKM. The length of the CDR3 is 15 residues. Trimming shortened V by 5 bases and J by 9 bases, and 20 bases separated the two germline ends. CDR3 in DNA: TGTGCCAGCAGTAGAAACACAGGGTCAAGGTGGCCCCAGCATTTT. Translating it yields CASSRNTGSRWPQHF.

The V and J genes are TRBV3-1 (or the pseudogene TRBV3-2) and TRBJ1-2, with no clear D. The CDR3 contains 13 residues. Trimming removed 1 base from V and 4 bases from J, with 7 bases in between. Germline CDR1 reads LGHDT; CDR2 reads YNNKEL (reference sequence). CDR3 in DNA: TGTGCCAGCAGCCAAGGGAGTGGCTATGGCTACACCTTC. Its protein is CASSQGSGYGYTF.

The V call is TRBV6-1, the J call TRBJ1-1, with D possibly matching TRBD1 (6 bases). The CDR3 loop spans 16 amino acids. V gave up 1 base and J gave up 2 bases, with 14 bases separating them. Germline CDR1 is MNHNS and CDR2 is SASEGT. As DNA, the CDR3 is TGTGCCAGCAGTGAAGAGGGGGGGGAACTAAACACTGAAGCTTTCTTT. It is translated as CASSEEGGELNTEAFF.

The gene calls are TRBV29-1 and TRBJ2-7; TRBD1 matches at 7 bases. The J segment lost 6 bases and the V segment lost 5 bases, leaving 10 bases of the junction unmatched. CDR3 length: 13 residues. The germline CDR1 and CDR2 sequences are SQVTM and ANQGSEA. In DNA, the CDR3 is TGCAGCGTTCTAGATAGGGGGCCCTCCGAGCAGTACTTC. Its translation: CSVLDRGPSEQYF.

V gene TRBV5-1 combines with J gene TRBJ2-7, with D perhaps TRBD2 (6 bases). The CDR3 is made up of 14 amino acids. Germline V lookup: CDR1 SGHRS, CDR2 YFSETQ. The ends were cut back, 2 bases at V and 3 bases at J, with 12 bases in the middle. CDR3 region: CASSFTGVVYEQYF. The CDR3 region has the DNA TGCGCCAGCAGCTTTACGGGAGTTGTCTACGAGCAGTACTTC. The full variable domain, its missing parts supplied by reference TRBV5-1 and TRBJ2-7, is KAGVTQTPRYLIKTRGQQVTLSCSPISGHRSVSWYQQTPGQGLQFLFEYFSETQRNKGNFPGRFSGRQFSNSRSEMNVSTLELGDSALYLCASSFTGVVYEQYFGPGTRLTVT.

CDR3 coding DNA: TGTGCCAGCAGCCAAGTAGCGGGGGTGATCGAGCAGTACTTC. Translating gives CASSQVAGVIEQYF. The genes are TRBV5-5 and TRBJ2-7, with 9 bases matching TRBD2. The CDR3 runs to 14 residues. The germline V gene encodes CDR1 SGHKS and CDR2 YYEKEE (reference sequence). V was pared by 4 bases and J by 6 bases, with 8 bases of the junction left unmatched.

The genes are TRBV6-1 and TRBJ2-2, with 9 positions matching TRBD1. The CDR3 extends over 17 amino acids. Germline lookup yields CDR1 MNHNS and CDR2 SASEGT. V gave up 5 bases and J gave up 7 bases; unmatched junction bases: 14. In nucleotides, the CDR3 is TGTGCCAGCAGTAAAGGACAGGGGAACTTGCGGGGCGGGGAGCTGTTTTTT. Amino acid sequence: CASSKGQGNLRGGELFF.

The rearrangement links TRBV27 to TRBJ1-2; possible D gene TRBD1, 5 bases. CDR1 and CDR2 (germline): MNHEY, SMNVEV (reference sequence). This CDR3 contains 14 residues. Between the trimmed V and J ends, which lost 2 bases and 2 bases, there was a span of 9 bases. The CDR3 DNA follows: TGTGCCAGCAGTTTAAGGGGTAGCAACTATGGCTACACCTTC. It encodes CASSLRGSNYGYTF.

This sequence joins TRBV7-8 and TRBJ1-6; D uncertain. This CDR3 is built from 17 residues. V was trimmed by 1 base and J by 0 bases, leaving 10 bases between them. The germline V gene encodes CDR1 SGHVS and CDR2 FQNEAQ. CDR3 DNA: TGTGCCAGCAGCTTAGAAATGGGGAGCTCCTATAATTCACCCCTCCACTTT. This encodes CASSLEMGSSYNSPLHF.

This clone was found once. The chain carries TRBV5-1 and TRBJ2-5, with TRBD2 matching 14 bases. Germline trimming cut 4 bases from V and 6 bases from J; bases unmatched to any gene: 11. CDR1 and CDR2 (germline): SGHRS, YFSETQ. The CDR3 extends over 17 amino acids. This chain's CDR3 is CASSPGTSGSTSKTQYF. The CDR3 bases are TGCGCCAGCAGCCCCGGGACTAGCGGGAGCACGTCGAAGACCCAGTACTTC.

The V and J genes are TRBV7-3 and TRBJ1-2; a possible D gene is TRBD1 (5 bases). From germline, CDR1 is SGHTA and CDR2 FQGTGA. This CDR3 contains 13 residues. V was cut by 0 bases and J by 7 bases, with 9 bases left in between. This CDR3 reads CASSLTQGGGYTF. The DNA of the CDR3 is TGTGCCAGCAGCTTAACTCAGGGAGGTGGCTACACCTTC.

As DNA, the CDR3 is TGTGCCAGCAGCGTAGAGGGGCGGGAGGGGCTGCCGGATACGCAGTATTTT. The encoded protein is CASSVEGREGLPDTQYF. The chain has TRBV9 and TRBJ2-3; TRBD2 matches at 9 bases. Germline CDR1 is SGDLS and CDR2 is YYNGEE. The CDR3 has 17 amino acids. J lost 6 bases, V lost 0 bases, and 11 bases had no gene match.

The chain recombines TRBV21-1 with TRBJ2-2; the listed D gene, TRBD1, was not tested against the DNA. TRBV21-1 counts as a pseudogene. There are 18 residues in the CDR3. The DNA of the CDR3 is TGTGCCAGCAGCAACCGGGACAGGGGTATCGCGAACACCGGGGAGCTGTTTTTT. Its protein is CASSNRDRGIANTGELFF.

The chain recombines TRBV24-1 with TRBJ2-1; 8 bases are shared with TRBD2. The germline CDR1 and CDR2 sequences are KGHDR and SFDVKD. The V segment lost 9 bases and the J segment 6 bases; nucleotides outside the gene matches: 6. The CDR3 length is 13 residues. This CDR3 is CATSSGGRNEQFF. The CDR3 nucleotides read TGTGCCACCTCCAGCGGGGGACGCAATGAGCAGTTCTTC.